This is a list of T cell receptor beta chains from one sample in a study of T cell repertoires in cytomegalovirus infection. One entry per CDR3 protein results from TCRdb running MiXCR on the reads. The sample has approximately 250,000 distinct CDR3 sequences, approximately 9.2% seen once. The source material was PBMCs. These receptors were obtained from a human donor in good health (CMV status not recorded). Some clones in this sample may be carry-over from other donors' samples. Each CDR3 is given without its conserved first and last residue. The size of a clone is reported for some rows only, either as once, few or many, or as a class for expanded clones.

abundance: many
v_gene: TRBV7-2
j_gene: TRBJ2-7
CDR3aa: ASSSSGRAWD

abundance: few
v_gene: TRBV5-1
j_gene: TRBJ2-5
CDR3aa: ASSLLQQGTQY

abundance: many
v_gene: TRBV7-3
j_gene: TRBJ1-6
CDR3aa: ASSPDRATNSPLH

abundance: few
v_gene: TRBV19
j_gene: TRBJ1-1
CDR3aa: ASSTGQERIEAF

abundance: -
v_gene: TRBV20-1
j_gene: TRBJ2-3
CDR3aa: SVEYRTDTQY

abundance: -
v_gene: TRBV28
j_gene: TRBJ1-1
CDR3aa: ASSVQGVVTEAF

abundance: few
v_gene: TRBV29-1
j_gene: TRBJ2-1
CDR3aa: SVEWSRGRNEQF

abundance: few
v_gene: TRBV14
j_gene: TRBJ1-3
CDR3aa: ASRGTSGNTIY

abundance: -
v_gene: TRBV7-2
j_gene: TRBJ2-5
CDR3aa: ASSLGQGIYQETQY

abundance: many
v_gene: TRBV12-3/TRBV12-4
j_gene: TRBJ1-5
CDR3aa: ASSFGEQPQH

abundance: few
v_gene: TRBV19
j_gene: TRBJ1-1
CDR3aa: ASSMQGPNTEAF

abundance: once
v_gene: TRBV7-3
j_gene: TRBJ1-1
CDR3aa: ANSFLRGSTEAF

abundance: many
v_gene: TRBV12-3/TRBV12-4
j_gene: TRBJ2-2
CDR3aa: ASSLGGLAGGFGTGELF

abundance: -
v_gene: TRBV29-1
j_gene: TRBJ1-1
CDR3aa: SVSGKGLGAF

abundance: many
v_gene: TRBV7-8
j_gene: TRBJ1-6
CDR3aa: ASSLRAGTVNSPLH

abundance: few
v_gene: TRBV13
j_gene: TRBJ1-1
CDR3aa: ASSLNPGTGGTEAF